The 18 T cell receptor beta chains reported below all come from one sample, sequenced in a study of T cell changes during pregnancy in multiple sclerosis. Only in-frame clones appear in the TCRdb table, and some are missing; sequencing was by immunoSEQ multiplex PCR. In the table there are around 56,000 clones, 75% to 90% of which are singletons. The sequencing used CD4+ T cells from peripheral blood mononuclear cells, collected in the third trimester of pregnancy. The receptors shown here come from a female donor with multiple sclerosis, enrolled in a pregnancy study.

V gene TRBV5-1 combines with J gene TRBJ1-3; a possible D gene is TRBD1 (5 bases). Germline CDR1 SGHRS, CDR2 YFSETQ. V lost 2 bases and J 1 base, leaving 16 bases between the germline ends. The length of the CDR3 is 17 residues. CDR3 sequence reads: CASSFRSGLTSGNTIYF. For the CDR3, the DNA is TGCGCCAGCAGCTTTCGATCGGGACTCACTTCTGGAAACACCATATATTTT.

This chain's CDR3 is CAWSVSLGPYSNQPQHF. The CDR3 DNA is TGTGCCTGGAGTGTAAGCCTGGGGCCGTATAGCAATCAGCCCCAGCATTTT. The chain joins TRBV30 to TRBJ1-5; possibly TRBD1 for D (5 bases). Trimming cost V 0 bases and J 0 bases, with 15 bases left between them. The germline gives CDR1 GTSNPN, CDR2 SVGIG (reference sequence). The CDR3 has 17 amino acids.

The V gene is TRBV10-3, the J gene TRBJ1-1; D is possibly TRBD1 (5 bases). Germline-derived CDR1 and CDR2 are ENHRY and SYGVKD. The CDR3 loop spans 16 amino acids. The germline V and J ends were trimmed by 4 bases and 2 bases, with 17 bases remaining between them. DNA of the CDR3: TGTGCCATCAGTGTCTCTCGCCAGGACAAAAACACTGAAGCTTTCTTT. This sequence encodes CAISVSRQDKNTEAFF.

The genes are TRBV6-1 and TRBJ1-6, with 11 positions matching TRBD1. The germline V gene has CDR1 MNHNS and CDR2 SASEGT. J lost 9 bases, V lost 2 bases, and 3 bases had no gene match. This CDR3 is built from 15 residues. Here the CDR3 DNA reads TGTGCCAGCAGTGAATTCGGGACAGGGGGTTCACCCCTCCACTTT. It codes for CASSEFGTGGSPLHF.

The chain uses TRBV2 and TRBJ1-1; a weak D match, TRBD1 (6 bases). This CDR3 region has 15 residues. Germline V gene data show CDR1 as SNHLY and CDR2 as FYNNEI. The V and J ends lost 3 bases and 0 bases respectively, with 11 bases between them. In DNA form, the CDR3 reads TGTGCCAGCAGTGAGAGGGGGATCCTGAACACTGAAGCTTTCTTT. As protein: CASSERGILNTEAFF.

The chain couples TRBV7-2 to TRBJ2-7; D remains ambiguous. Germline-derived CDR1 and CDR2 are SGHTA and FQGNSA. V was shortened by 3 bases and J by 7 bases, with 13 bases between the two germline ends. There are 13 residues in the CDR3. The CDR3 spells CASSFFLSREQYF. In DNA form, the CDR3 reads TGTGCCAGCAGCTTTTTTTTGAGCCGGGAGCAGTACTTC.

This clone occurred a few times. In DNA, the CDR3 is TGTGCCAGTAGTATAGAGGCAGGGGCGAACACCGGGGAGCTGTTTTTT. It codes for CASSIEAGANTGELFF. The chain is built from TRBV19 and TRBJ2-2, with D perhaps TRBD1 (6 bases). V shed 0 bases and J shed 0 bases, with 8 bases lying between them. The germline V gene encodes CDR1 LNHDA and CDR2 SQIVND (reference sequence). The CDR3 has 16 residues.

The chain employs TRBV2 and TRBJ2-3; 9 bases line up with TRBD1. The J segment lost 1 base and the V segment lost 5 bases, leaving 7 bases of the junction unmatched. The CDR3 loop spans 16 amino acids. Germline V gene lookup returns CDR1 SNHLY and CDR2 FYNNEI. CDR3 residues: CASSSRTGAGTDTQYF. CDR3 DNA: TGTGCCAGCAGTTCCAGGACAGGGGCCGGCACAGATACGCAGTATTTT.

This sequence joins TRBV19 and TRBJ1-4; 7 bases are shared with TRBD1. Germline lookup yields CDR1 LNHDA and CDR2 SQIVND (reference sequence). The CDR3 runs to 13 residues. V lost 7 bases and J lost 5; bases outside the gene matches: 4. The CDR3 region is CASKGAENEKLFF. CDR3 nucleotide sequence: TGTGCCAGTAAGGGGGCCGAAAATGAAAAACTGTTTTTT.

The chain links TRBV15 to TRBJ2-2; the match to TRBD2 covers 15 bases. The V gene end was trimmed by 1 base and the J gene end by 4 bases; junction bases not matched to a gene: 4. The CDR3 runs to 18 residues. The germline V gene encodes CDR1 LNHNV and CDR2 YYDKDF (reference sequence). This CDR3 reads CATSRGPGLAGGTGELFF. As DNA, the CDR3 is TGTGCCACCAGCAGAGGGCCGGGACTAGCGGGGGGCACCGGGGAGCTGTTTTTT.

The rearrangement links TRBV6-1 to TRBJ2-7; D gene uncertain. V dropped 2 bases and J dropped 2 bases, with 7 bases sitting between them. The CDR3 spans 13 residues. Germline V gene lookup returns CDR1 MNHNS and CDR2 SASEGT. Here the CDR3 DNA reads TGTGCCAGCAGTGAAAGAGCCCCCTACGAGCAGTACTTC. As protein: CASSERAPYEQYF.

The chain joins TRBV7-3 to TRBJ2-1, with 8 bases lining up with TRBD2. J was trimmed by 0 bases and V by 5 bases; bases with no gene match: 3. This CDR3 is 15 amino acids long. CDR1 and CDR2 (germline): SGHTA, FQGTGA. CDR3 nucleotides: TGTGCCAGCAGCACCGGGACTAGCTCCTACAATGAGCAGTTCTTC. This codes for CASSTGTSSYNEQFF.

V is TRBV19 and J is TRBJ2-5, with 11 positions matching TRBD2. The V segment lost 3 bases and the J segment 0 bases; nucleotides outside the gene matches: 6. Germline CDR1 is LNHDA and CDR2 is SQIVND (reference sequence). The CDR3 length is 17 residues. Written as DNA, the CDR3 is TGTGCCAGTAGTATCCTAGCGGGAGGAGCGTACCAAGAGACCCAGTACTTC. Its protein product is CASSILAGGAYQETQYF.

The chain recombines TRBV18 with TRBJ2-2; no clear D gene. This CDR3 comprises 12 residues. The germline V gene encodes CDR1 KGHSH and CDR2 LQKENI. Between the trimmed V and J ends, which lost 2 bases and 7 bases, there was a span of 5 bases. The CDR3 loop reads CASSPGDGELFF. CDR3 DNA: TGTGCCAGCTCACCAGGAGACGGGGAGCTGTTTTTT.

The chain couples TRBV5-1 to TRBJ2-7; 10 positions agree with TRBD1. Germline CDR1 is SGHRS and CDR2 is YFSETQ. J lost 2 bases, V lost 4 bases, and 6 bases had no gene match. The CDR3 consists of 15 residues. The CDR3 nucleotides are TGCGCCAGCAGCCCTAGTGGGACAGGGGCCTACGAGCAGTACTTC. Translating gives CASSPSGTGAYEQYF.

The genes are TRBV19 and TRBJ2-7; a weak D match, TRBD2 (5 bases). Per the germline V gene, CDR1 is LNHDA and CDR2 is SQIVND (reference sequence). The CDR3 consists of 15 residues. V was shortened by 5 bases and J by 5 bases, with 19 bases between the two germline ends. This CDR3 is CASSPRPGSVDEQYF. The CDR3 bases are TGTGCCAGTAGTCCCAGACCGGGGTCGGTCGACGAGCAGTACTTC.

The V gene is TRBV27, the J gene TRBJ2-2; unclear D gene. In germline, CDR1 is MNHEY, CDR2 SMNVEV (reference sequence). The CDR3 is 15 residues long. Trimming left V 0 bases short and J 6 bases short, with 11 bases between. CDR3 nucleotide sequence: TGTGCCAGCAGTTTATCCGTAGCCACCCCCGGGGAGCTGTTTTTT. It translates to CASSLSVATPGELFF.

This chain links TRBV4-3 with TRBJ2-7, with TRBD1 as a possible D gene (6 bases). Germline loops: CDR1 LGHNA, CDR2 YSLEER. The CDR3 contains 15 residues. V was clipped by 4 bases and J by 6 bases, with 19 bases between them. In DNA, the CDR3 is TGCGCCAGCAGCCGGGCTGAACAGGGTTTGGGCGAGCAGTACTTC. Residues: CASSRAEQGLGEQYF.